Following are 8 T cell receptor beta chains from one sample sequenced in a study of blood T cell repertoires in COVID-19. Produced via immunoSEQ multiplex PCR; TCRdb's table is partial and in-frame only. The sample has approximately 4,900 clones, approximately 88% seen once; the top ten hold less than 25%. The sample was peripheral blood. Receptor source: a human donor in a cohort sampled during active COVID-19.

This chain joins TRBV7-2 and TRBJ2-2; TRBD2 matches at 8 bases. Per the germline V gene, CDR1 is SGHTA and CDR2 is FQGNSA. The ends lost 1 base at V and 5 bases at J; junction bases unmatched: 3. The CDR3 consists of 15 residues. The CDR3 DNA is TGTGCCAGCAGCTTAGACGGGAGGGCTACCGGGGAGCTGTTTTTT. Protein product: CASSLDGRATGELFF. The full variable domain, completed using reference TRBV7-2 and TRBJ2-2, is GAGVSQSPSNKVTEKGKDVELRCDPISGHTALYWYRQSLGQGLEFLIYFQGNSAPDKSGLPSDRFSAERTGGSVSTLTIQRTQQEDSAVYLCASSLDGRATGELFFGEGSRLTVL.

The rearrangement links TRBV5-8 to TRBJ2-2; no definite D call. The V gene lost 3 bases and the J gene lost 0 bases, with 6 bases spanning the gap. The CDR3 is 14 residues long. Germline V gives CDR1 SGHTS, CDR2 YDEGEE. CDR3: CASSSDTNTGELFF. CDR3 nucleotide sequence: TGTGCCAGCAGCTCCGACACGAACACCGGGGAGCTGTTTTTT.

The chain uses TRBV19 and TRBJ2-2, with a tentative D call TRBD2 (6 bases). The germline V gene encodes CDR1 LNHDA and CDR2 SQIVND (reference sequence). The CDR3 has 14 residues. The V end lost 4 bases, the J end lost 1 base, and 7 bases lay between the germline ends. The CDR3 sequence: CASSTRGNTGELFF. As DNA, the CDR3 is TGTGCCAGTAGTACGCGGGGGAACACCGGGGAGCTGTTTTTT.

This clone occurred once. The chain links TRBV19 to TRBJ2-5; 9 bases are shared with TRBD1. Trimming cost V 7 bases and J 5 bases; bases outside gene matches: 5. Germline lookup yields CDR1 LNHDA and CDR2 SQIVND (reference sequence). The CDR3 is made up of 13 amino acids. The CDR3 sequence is CASTGTGRETQYF. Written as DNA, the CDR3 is TGTGCCAGTACCGGGACAGGGAGGGAGACCCAGTACTTC.

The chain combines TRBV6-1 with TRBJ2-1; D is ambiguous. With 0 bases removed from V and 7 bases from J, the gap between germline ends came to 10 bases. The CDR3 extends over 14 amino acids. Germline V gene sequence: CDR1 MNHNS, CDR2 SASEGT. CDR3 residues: CASSEARVTNEQFF. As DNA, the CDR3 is TGTGCCAGCAGTGAAGCACGCGTTACTAATGAGCAGTTCTTC.

The CDR3 bases are TGTGCCAGCAGCGCGGGACTAGCGGAGAGAACAGATACGCAGTATTTT. This translates into CASSAGLAERTDTQYF. The chain employs TRBV5-8 and TRBJ2-3, with 11 bases matching TRBD2. The germline gives CDR1 SGHTS, CDR2 YDEGEE. The CDR3 is made up of 16 amino acids. V lost 4 bases, J lost 3 bases, and 7 bases stayed unmatched.

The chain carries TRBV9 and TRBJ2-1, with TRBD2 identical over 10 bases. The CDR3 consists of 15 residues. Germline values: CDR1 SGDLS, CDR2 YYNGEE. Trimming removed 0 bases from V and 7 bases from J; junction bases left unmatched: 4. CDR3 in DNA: TGTGCCAGCAGCGTAGGGAGCGGGAGGGGGAATGAGCAGTTCTTC. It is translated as CASSVGSGRGNEQFF.

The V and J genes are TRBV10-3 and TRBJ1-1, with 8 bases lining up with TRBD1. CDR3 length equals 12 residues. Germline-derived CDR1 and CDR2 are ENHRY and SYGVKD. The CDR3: CGVGRGLGEAFF. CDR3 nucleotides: TGTGGCGTCGGCAGGGGGCTTGGTGAAGCTTTCTTT.